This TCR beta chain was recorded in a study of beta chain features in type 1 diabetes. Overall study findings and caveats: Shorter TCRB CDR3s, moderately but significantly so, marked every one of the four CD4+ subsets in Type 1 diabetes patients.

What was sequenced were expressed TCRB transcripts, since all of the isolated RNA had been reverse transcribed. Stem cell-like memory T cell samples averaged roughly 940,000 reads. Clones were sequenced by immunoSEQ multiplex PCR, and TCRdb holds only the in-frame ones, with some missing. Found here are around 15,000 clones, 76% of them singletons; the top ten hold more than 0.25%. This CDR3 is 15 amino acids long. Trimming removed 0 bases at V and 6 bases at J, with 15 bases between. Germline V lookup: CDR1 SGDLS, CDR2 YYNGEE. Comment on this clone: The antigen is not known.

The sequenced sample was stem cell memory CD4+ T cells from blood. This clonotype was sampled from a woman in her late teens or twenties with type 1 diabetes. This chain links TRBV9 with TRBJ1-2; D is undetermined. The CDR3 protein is CASSVGSREGDGYTF. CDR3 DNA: TGTGCCAGCAGCGTAGGGTCAAGAGAGGGAGATGGCTACACCTTC.